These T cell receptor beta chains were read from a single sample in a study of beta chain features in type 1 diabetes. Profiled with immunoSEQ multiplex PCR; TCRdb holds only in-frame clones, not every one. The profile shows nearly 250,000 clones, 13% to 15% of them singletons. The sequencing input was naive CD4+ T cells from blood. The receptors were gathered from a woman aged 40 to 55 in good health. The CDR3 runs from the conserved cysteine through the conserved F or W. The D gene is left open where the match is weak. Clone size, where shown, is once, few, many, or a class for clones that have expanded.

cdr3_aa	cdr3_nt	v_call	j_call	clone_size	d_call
CASSQTGYEQYF	TGTGCCAGCAGTCAAACAGGGTACGAGCAGTACTTC	TRBV6-5	TRBJ2-7	few	.
CASSDRGNTEAFF	TGTGCCAGCAGTGATAGGGGGAACACTGAAGCTTTCTTT	TRBV2	TRBJ1-1	few	.
CASSPWTGGNQETQYF	TGTGCCAGCAGCCCATGGACAGGGGGAAACCAAGAGACCCAGTACTTC	TRBV7-2	TRBJ2-5	few	TRBD1
CASSHEQTVQETQYF	TGCGCCAGCAGCCATGAACAGACAGTACAAGAGACCCAGTACTTC	TRBV5-1	TRBJ2-5	few	.
CASSLRGRDEKLFF	TGCGCCAGCAGCTTAAGAGGGAGAGATGAAAAACTGTTTTTT	TRBV5-1	TRBJ1-4	.	.
CASSQPWGGTGDSPLHF	TGCGCCAGCAGTCAACCGTGGGGGGGGACAGGGGATTCACCCCTCCACTTT	TRBV5-1	TRBJ1-6	few	TRBD1
CASSPPFGLAGGVDEQFF	TGTGCCAGCTCACCACCCTTCGGACTAGCGGGGGGTGTCGATGAGCAGTTCTTC	TRBV18	TRBJ2-1	.	TRBD2
CASNRVGETQYF	TGTGCCAGCAACAGGGTAGGAGAGACCCAGTACTTC	TRBV6-1	TRBJ2-5	.	.
CASSDTSINSGNTIYF	TGTGCCAGCAGTGACACTTCAATCAACTCTGGAAACACCATATATTTT	TRBV7-9	TRBJ1-3	few	.
CSVWIQDRNEAFF	TGCAGCGTCTGGATCCAGGACAGGAATGAAGCTTTCTTT	TRBV29-1	TRBJ1-1	many	TRBD1
CASSPFTDTQYF	TGCGCCAGCAGCCCGTTCACAGATACGCAGTATTTT	TRBV5-1	TRBJ2-3	.	.
CSSGGGRTEAFF	TGCAGCTCCGGCGGGGGGAGGACTGAAGCTTTCTTT	TRBV29-1	TRBJ1-1	.	.
CASSLAVTQETQYF	TGTGCCAGCAGCTTAGCTGTCACACAAGAGACCCAGTACTTC	TRBV7-6	TRBJ2-5	few	.
CASSLEGDTGELFF	TGTGCCAGCAGCTTAGAAGGAGACACCGGGGAGCTGTTTTTT	TRBV7-9	TRBJ2-2	many	.
CASGEIGTSEIEQYF	TGTGCCAGCGGGGAGATAGGGACTAGCGAGATCGAGCAGTACTTC	TRBV6-1	TRBJ2-7	.	TRBD2
CASSSTGSLGTEAFF	TGTGCCAGCAGTTCCACAGGGTCTTTGGGGACTGAAGCTTTCTTT	TRBV27	TRBJ1-1	few	.
CASSLSGDSVRHSPLHF	TGTGCCAGTAGTTTATCCGGGGACTCTGTACGCCATTCACCCCTCCACTTT	TRBV19	TRBJ1-6	few	.
CASSPTGARGYTF	TGTGCCAGCAGTCCAACAGGGGCGAGGGGCTACACCTTC	TRBV6-5	TRBJ1-2	.	TRBD1
CASSLEGQDTQYF	TGCGCCAGCAGCTTGGAGGGACAGGATACGCAGTATTTT	TRBV5-1	TRBJ2-3	few	TRBD1
CASSLALQGEQYF	TGTGCCAGCAGCTTAGCCCTACAGGGCGAGCAGTACTTC	TRBV7-2	TRBJ2-7	.	.
CASSYSSGDYEQYF	TGTGCCAGCAGTTACTCAAGCGGAGACTACGAGCAGTACTTC	TRBV6-6	TRBJ2-7	.	.
CASSPEGYEQYF	TGCGCCAGCTCTCCTGAGGGCTACGAGCAGTACTTC	TRBV5-1	TRBJ2-7	few	.
CASSAPGQTYEQYF	TGTGCCAGTAGTGCGCCGGGACAAACCTACGAGCAGTACTTC	TRBV19	TRBJ2-7	few	.
CASSSDRGWSPLHF	TGCGCCAGCAGCTCGGACAGGGGCTGGTCACCCCTCCACTTT	TRBV5-1	TRBJ1-6	few	TRBD1
CASSMGNSGGPMDTQYF	TGTGCCAGCAGCATGGGAAATAGCGGGGGGCCCATGGATACGCAGTATTTT	TRBV7-2	TRBJ2-3	.	TRBD2
CASSPQAGRSYEQYF	TGTGCCAGCTCACCACAGGCAGGGCGCTCCTACGAGCAGTACTTC	TRBV18	TRBJ2-7	few	.
CASSFAGARSYEQYF	TGTGCCAGCAGCTTTGCGGGGGCACGGAGCTACGAGCAGTACTTC	TRBV5-6	TRBJ2-7	.	.
CASTGGKNTGELFF	TGTGCCAGCACCGGCGGGAAGAACACCGGGGAGCTGTTTTTT	TRBV5-4	TRBJ2-2	.	.
CASSIQGKNYEQYF	TGTGCCAGTAGTATCCAGGGGAAGAACTACGAGCAGTACTTC	TRBV19	TRBJ2-7	.	.
CASSIRTGSYEQYF	TGCGCCAGCAGCATACGGACAGGCTCCTACGAGCAGTACTTC	TRBV5-1	TRBJ2-7	few	TRBD1
CASSPIPIAGRSDTQYF	TGTGCCAGCTCTCCCATCCCGATAGCGGGGAGGTCAGATACGCAGTATTTT	TRBV18	TRBJ2-3	.	TRBD2
CASSYSGGSGYGYTF	TGTGCCAGCAGTTACTCGGGGGGGTCTGGGTATGGCTACACCTTC	TRBV6-5	TRBJ1-2	.	.
CASSLFREEGLEQFF	TGTGCCAGCAGCTTATTCAGAGAGGAGGGTCTTGAGCAGTTCTTC	TRBV13	TRBJ2-1	many	.
CASSSGGSTGELFF	TGTGCCAGCAGCTCGGGGGGAAGCACCGGGGAGCTGTTTTTT	TRBV5-4	TRBJ2-2	.	TRBD2
CASSLVADMSSYEQYF	TGTGCCAGCAGCTTAGTCGCGGACATGAGCTCCTACGAGCAGTACTTC	TRBV7-6	TRBJ2-7	.	.
CASTTSGGTDTQYF	TGTGCCAGCACCACTTCGGGGGGCACAGATACGCAGTATTTT	TRBV5-4	TRBJ2-3	few	.
CASSTQGDQPQHF	TGTGCCAGCAGCACGCAGGGGGATCAGCCCCAGCATTTT	TRBV7-2	TRBJ1-5	.	TRBD1
CASSPLDRALDGYTF	TGTGCCAGCTCACCCCTTGACAGGGCGCTCGATGGCTACACCTTC	TRBV18	TRBJ1-2	.	TRBD1